The following is a T cell receptor (beta chain) sequence with its context. TCRdb's copy holds only in-frame clones and misses some; the assay was immunoSEQ multiplex PCR. The sample lists about 280,000 clones; 70% to 90% were seen once. Germline V gives CDR1 DFQATT, CDR2 SNEGSKA (reference sequence). Trimming cost V 3 bases and J 8 bases, with 22 bases left between them. CDR3 size: 15 residues. This sample stems from a study of blood T cell repertoires in COVID-19. Study-wide context: Sample material is recorded as cDNA or gDNA derived from T cells, B-cell-depleted T cells, or PBMCs.

Sequenced: peripheral blood. This sequence joins TRBV20-1 and TRBJ1-2, with D tentatively TRBD1 (5 bases). This clonotype originated in a woman between 65 and 79 years old with acute or convalescent COVID-19. CDR3 sequence reads: CSASGDTGGMLGYTF. The CDR3 DNA follows: TGCAGTGCTAGTGGGGATACGGGGGGGATGCTCGGCTACACCTTC.